These 14 T cell receptor beta chains originate from one sample sequenced in a study of cytomegalovirus exposure and HLA in healthy donors. In the PCR, 60 Vbeta and 13 Jbeta primers were used. Repertoires were generated with immunoSEQ multiplex PCR, while TCRdb's copy carries only in-frame clones and drops some. Of some 88,000 clones listed, over 55% are singletons. Input material: PBMCs. The receptors derive from a woman under 30 in good health and CMV-seropositive.

Within the sample, this clone is medium-sized. V and J are TRBV28 and TRBJ2-7; TRBD2 is a possible D gene (5 bases). V was trimmed by 8 bases and J by 2 bases, leaving 10 bases between them. CDR3 length equals 12 residues. Germline V gives CDR1 MDHEN, CDR2 SYDVKM. The CDR3 is CASGSSPYEQYF. In DNA, the CDR3 is TGTGCCAGCGGGAGCAGCCCCTACGAGCAGTACTTC.

The J gene is TRBJ2-5, the V gene TRBV5-6; D possibly corresponds to TRBD2 (7 bases). The last part of the DNA fits TRBJ2-7 better; the J call may be wrong. In germline, CDR1 is SGHDT, CDR2 YYEEEE. The CDR3 extends over 16 amino acids. The CDR3 region is CASSLERGALGYEQYF. The CDR3 DNA reads as TGTGCCAGCAGCTTGGAACGGGGGGCCTTAGGCTACGAGCAGTACTTC.

CDR3 in DNA: TGTGCCAGCAGCCGACACCGACTAGCCGGAGGGGAGGCCCAGTACTTC. It is translated as CASSRHRLAGGEAQYF. The chain recombines TRBV7-3 with TRBJ2-5; the match to TRBD2 covers 7 bases. The CDR3 is 16 residues long. The germline CDR1 and CDR2 sequences are SGHTA and FQGTGA. V shed 5 bases, J shed 9 bases, and the junction held 18 bases outside the gene matches.

The V and J genes are TRBV19 and TRBJ2-1, with D perhaps matching TRBD2 (7 bases). Germline CDR1 LNHDA, CDR2 SQIVND (reference sequence). Trimming took 6 bases from V and 6 from J, leaving 12 bases between them. The CDR3 spans 13 residues. As DNA, the CDR3 is TGTGCCAGTAGCGGGGGGCGGATCAATGAGCAGTTCTTC. It translates to CASSGGRINEQFF.

The V call is TRBV6-1, the J call TRBJ2-7, with TRBD1 matching 8 bases. This CDR3 spans 13 amino acids. The germline V gene has CDR1 MNHNS and CDR2 SASEGT. Germline trimming cut 3 bases from V and 4 bases from J; bases unmatched to any gene: 2. The CDR3 loop is CASSEWDRYEQYF. The CDR3 DNA reads TGTGCCAGCAGTGAGTGGGACAGGTACGAGCAGTACTTC.

The chain carries TRBV6-5 and TRBJ2-5; D is unresolved. Germline V gene data show CDR1 as MNHEY and CDR2 as SVGAGI. This CDR3 comprises 12 residues. V was clipped by 6 bases and J by 4 bases, with 9 bases between them. CDR3 bases: TGTGCCAGCAGCCTTCTCGGAGAGACCCAGTACTTC. Translation gives CASSLLGETQYF.

The rearrangement links TRBV7-8 to TRBJ1-5; D call uncertain. The germline V and J ends were trimmed by 5 bases and 7 bases, with 12 bases remaining between them. Germline V lookup: CDR1 SGHVS, CDR2 FQNEAQ. This CDR3 has 13 residues. CDR3 nucleotides: TGTGCCAGCAGCCACGAATCAGAACAGCCCCAGCATTTT. Translated: CASSHESEQPQHF.

The rearrangement uses TRBV6-5 and TRBJ2-3; the match to TRBD2 covers 11 bases. The germline CDR1 and CDR2 sequences are MNHEY and SVGAGI. V lost 4 bases, J lost 5 bases, and 5 bases stayed unmatched. The CDR3 covers 15 residues. CDR3 amino acids: CASSSPGLAGDTQYF. CDR3 nucleotides: TGTGCCAGCAGTTCACCCGGACTAGCGGGAGATACGCAGTATTTT.

V gene TRBV2 combines with J gene TRBJ2-4; D may be TRBD1 (6 bases). This CDR3 has 15 residues. Per the germline V gene, CDR1 is SNHLY and CDR2 is FYNNEI. Trimming removed 6 bases at V and 0 bases at J, with 12 bases between. CDR3 protein: CASSTGSPAKNIQYF. CDR3 bases: TGTGCCAGCAGCACAGGGTCTCCAGCCAAAAACATTCAGTACTTC.

This chain links TRBV5-3 with TRBJ1-2; no reliable D call. TRBV5-3 is an ORF, and what it does is uncertain. The CDR3 has 12 residues. The V gene lost 9 bases and the J gene lost 4 bases, with 13 bases spanning the gap. CDR3 nucleotide sequence: TGTGCCACGCGCGGAGTGGTCTATGGCTACACCTTC. This encodes CATRGVVYGYTF.

The chain employs TRBV25-1 and TRBJ1-1; D might be TRBD1 (5 bases). The CDR3 length is 12 residues. Germline V gene data show CDR1 as MGHDK and CDR2 as SYGVNS. V was trimmed by 8 bases and J by 2 bases, leaving 9 bases between them. Here the CDR3 reads CASRRANTEAFF. The CDR3 DNA reads TGTGCCAGCCGCAGGGCTAACACTGAAGCTTTCTTT.

The rearrangement links TRBV4-3 to TRBJ1-1; TRBD1 aligns across 8 bases. Germline lookup yields CDR1 LGHNA and CDR2 YSLEER. CDR3 length equals 15 residues. V was clipped by 5 bases and J by 5 bases; unmatched bases: 10. The DNA of the CDR3 is TGCGCCAGCAGCGAACGGACAGGGTTAAGGACTGAAGCTTTCTTT. Encoded protein: CASSERTGLRTEAFF.

In its sample, this clone was seen a few times. The chain recombines TRBV5-5 with TRBJ1-1; 8 bases agree with TRBD1. V trimming: 4 bases; J trimming: 6 bases; junction bases outside the gene matches: 8. The CDR3 runs to 14 residues. Germline V CDR1 and CDR2: SGHKS, YYEKEE (reference sequence). The DNA for the CDR3 is TGTGCCAGCAGCAACGTACAGGGGGGTGCTGAAGCTTTCTTT. As protein: CASSNVQGGAEAFF.

The gene calls are TRBV28 and TRBJ1-3; D uncertain. Trimming left V 6 bases short and J 7 bases short, with 16 bases between. Germline values: CDR1 MDHEN, CDR2 SYDVKM. The CDR3 extends over 14 amino acids. CDR3 DNA: TGTGCCAGCAGGTCCGGGGAAGTATGGAACACCATATATTTT. Its translation is CASRSGEVWNTIYF. Using reference TRBV28 and TRBJ1-3 for the parts outside the CDR3, the full variable domain is DVKVTQSSRYLVKRTGEKVFLECVQDMDHENMFWYRQDPGLGLRLIYFSYDVKMKEKGDIPEGYSVSREKKERFSLILESASTNQTSMYLCASRSGEVWNTIYFGEGSWLTVV.